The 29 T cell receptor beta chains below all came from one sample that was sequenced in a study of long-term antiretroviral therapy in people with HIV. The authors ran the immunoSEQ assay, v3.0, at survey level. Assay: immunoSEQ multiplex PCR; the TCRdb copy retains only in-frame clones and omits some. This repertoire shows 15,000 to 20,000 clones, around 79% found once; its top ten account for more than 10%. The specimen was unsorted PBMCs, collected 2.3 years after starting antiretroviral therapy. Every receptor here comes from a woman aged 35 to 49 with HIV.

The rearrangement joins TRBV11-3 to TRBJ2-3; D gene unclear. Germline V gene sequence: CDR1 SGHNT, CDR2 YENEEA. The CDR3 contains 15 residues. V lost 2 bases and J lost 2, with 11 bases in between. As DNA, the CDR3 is TGTGCCAGCAGCTTATTAGTCCAGGCCACAGATACGCAGTATTTT. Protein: CASSLLVQATDTQYF.

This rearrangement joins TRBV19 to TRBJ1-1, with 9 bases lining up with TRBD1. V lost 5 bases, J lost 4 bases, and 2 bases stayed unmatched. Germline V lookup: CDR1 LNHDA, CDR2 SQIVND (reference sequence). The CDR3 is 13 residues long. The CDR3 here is CASSHRGRTEAFF. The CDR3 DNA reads TGTGCCAGTAGTCACAGGGGGCGCACTGAAGCTTTCTTT.

CDR3 sequence (DNA): TGTGCCAGTAGTTTGTCGGCGGCGGGGGGGACTGAAGCTTTCTTT. Residues: CASSLSAAGGTEAFF. The rearrangement links TRBV19 to TRBJ1-1; the D gene is possibly TRBD1 (5 bases). Deletions cut 5 bases from V and 5 bases from J, with 18 bases between. This CDR3 contains 15 residues. Germline V gives CDR1 LNHDA, CDR2 SQIVND (reference sequence).

CDR3 in amino acids: CASSLSPLGTEAFF. In DNA, the CDR3 is TGTGCCAGCAGTTTATCTCCCCTTGGGACTGAAGCTTTCTTT. This chain joins TRBV27 and TRBJ1-1; D is undetermined. The CDR3 totals 14 residues. The ends were cut back, 0 bases at V and 5 bases at J, with 10 bases in the middle. CDR1 MNHEY and CDR2 SMNVEV come from the germline V gene (reference sequence).

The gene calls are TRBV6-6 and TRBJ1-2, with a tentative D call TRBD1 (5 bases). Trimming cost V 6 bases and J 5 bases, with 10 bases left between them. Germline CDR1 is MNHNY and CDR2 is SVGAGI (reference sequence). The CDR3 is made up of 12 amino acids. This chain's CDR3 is CASSPGDYGYTF. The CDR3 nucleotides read TGTGCCAGCAGCCCGGGGGATTATGGCTACACCTTC.

The CDR3 bases are TGTGCCAGCAGCAGGACTAGTGTGGGCGAGCAGTACTTC. Its translation is CASSRTSVGEQYF. This rearrangement joins TRBV4-2 to TRBJ2-7; the match to TRBD2 covers 7 bases. In germline, CDR1 is LGHNA, CDR2 YNFKEQ. The CDR3 is 13 residues long. J lost 6 bases, V lost 5 bases, and 7 bases had no gene match.

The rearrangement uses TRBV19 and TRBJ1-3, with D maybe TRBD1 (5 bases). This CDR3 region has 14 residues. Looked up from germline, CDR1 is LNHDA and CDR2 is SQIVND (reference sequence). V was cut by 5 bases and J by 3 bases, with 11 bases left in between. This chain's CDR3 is CASSDRGVGNTIYF. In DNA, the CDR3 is TGTGCCAGTAGTGATCGGGGCGTTGGAAACACCATATATTTT.

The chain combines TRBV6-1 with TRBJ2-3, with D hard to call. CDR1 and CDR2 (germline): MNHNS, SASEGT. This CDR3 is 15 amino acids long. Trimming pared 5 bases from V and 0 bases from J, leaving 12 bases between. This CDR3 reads CASSLRPGSTDTQYF. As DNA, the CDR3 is TGTGCCAGCAGTCTCCGGCCCGGTAGCACAGATACGCAGTATTTT.

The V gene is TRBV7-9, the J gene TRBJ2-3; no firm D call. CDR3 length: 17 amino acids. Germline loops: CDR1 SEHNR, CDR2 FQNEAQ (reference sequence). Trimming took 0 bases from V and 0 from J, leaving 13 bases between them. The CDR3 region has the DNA TGTGCCAGCAGCTTAGCGCTGGAGTGGAAGAGCACAGATACGCAGTATTTT. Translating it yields CASSLALEWKSTDTQYF.

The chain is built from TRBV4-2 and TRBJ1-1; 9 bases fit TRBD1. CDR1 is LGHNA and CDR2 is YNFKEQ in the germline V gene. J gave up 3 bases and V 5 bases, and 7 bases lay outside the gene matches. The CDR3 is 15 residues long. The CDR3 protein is CASSTQGASDTEAFF. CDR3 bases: TGTGCCAGCAGCACACAGGGGGCCTCGGACACTGAAGCTTTCTTT.

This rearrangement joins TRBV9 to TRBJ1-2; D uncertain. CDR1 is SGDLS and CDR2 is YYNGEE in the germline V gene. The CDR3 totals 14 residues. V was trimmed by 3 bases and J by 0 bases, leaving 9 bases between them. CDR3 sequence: CASSGPAANYGYTF. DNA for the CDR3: TGTGCCAGCAGCGGTCCGGCAGCTAACTATGGCTACACCTTC.

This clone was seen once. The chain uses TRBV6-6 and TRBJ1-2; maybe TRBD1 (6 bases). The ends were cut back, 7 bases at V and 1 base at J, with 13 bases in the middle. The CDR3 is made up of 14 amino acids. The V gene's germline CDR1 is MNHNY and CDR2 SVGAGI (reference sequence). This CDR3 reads CASTQTGGNYGYTF. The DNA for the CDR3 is TGTGCCAGCACCCAGACAGGTGGTAACTATGGCTACACCTTC.

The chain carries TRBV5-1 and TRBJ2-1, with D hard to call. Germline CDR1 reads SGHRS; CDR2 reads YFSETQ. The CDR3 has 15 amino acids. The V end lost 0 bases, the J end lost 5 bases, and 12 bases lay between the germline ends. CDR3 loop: CASSLEFQRNNEQFF. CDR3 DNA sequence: TGCGCCAGCAGCTTGGAATTCCAGAGGAACAATGAGCAGTTCTTC. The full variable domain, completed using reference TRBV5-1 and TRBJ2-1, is KAGVTQTPRYLIKTRGQQVTLSCSPISGHRSVSWYQQTPGQGLQFLFEYFSETQRNKGNFPGRFSGRQFSNSRSEMNVSTLELGDSALYLCASSLEFQRNNEQFFGPGTRLTVL.

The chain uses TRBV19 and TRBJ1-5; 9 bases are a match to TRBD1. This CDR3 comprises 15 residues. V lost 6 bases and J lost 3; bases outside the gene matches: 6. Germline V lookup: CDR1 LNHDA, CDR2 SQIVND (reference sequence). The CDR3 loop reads CASSARDRDNQPQHF. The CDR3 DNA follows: TGTGCCAGTAGCGCCCGGGACAGGGACAATCAGCCCCAGCATTTT.

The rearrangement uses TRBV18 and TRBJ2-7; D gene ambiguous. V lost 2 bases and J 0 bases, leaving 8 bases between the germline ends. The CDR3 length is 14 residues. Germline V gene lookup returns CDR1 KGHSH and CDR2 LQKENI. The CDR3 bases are TGTGCCAGCTCACCATGGCCGAGCTCCTACGAGCAGTACTTC. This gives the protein CASSPWPSSYEQYF.

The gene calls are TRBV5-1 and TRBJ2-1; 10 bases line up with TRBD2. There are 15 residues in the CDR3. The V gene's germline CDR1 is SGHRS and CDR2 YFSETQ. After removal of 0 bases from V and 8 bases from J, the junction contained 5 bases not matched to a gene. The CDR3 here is CASSLEGLAGDEQFF. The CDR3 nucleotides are TGCGCCAGCAGCTTGGAGGGTCTAGCGGGAGATGAGCAGTTCTTC.

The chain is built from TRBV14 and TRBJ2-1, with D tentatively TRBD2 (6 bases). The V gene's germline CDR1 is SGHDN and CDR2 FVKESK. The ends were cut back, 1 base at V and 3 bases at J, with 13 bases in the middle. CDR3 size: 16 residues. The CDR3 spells CASSQGLAGYYNEQFF. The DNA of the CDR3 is TGTGCCAGCAGCCAAGGGTTGGCGGGGTACTACAATGAGCAGTTCTTC. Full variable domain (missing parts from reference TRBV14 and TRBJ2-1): EAGVTQFPSHSVIEKGQTVTLRCDPISGHDNLYWYRRVMGKEIKFLLHFVKESKQDESGMPNNRFLAERTGGTYSTLKVQPAELEDSGVYFCASSQGLAGYYNEQFFGPGTRLTVL.

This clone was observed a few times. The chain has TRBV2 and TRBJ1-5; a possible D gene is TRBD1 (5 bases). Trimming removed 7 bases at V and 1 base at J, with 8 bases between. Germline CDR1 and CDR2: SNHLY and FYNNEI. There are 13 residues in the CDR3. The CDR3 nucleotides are TGTGCCAGCAAGAGGGACAGCAATCAGCCCCAGCATTTT. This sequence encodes CASKRDSNQPQHF.

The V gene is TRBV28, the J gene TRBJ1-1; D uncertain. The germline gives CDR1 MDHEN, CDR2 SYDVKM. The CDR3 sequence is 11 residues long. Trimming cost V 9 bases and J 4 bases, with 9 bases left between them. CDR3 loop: CASSAFTEAFF. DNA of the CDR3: TGTGCCAGTTCTGCTTTCACTGAAGCTTTCTTT.

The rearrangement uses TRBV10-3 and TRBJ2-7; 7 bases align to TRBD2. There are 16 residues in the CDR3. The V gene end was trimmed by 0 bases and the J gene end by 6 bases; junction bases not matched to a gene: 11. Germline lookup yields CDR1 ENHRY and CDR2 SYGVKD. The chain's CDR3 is CAISESWGRAGGEQYF. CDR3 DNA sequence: TGTGCCATCAGTGAGTCTTGGGGGAGGGCCGGGGGCGAGCAGTACTTC.

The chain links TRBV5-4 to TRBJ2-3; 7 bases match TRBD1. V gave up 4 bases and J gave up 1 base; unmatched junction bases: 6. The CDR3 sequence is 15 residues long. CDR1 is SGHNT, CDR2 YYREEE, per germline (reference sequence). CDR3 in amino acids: CASSLTGMGTDTQYF. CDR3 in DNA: TGTGCCAGCAGCCTGACAGGGATGGGCACAGATACGCAGTATTTT.

The CDR3 DNA is TGTGCCAGCAGCCAAGAGCGGGACAGGGGGACTTACAATGAGCAGTTCTTC. Translating it yields CASSQERDRGTYNEQFF. The chain uses TRBV14 and TRBJ2-1, with 11 bases matching TRBD1. The CDR3 consists of 17 residues. Germline V gives CDR1 SGHDN, CDR2 FVKESK. J lost 4 bases, V lost 0 bases, and 5 bases had no gene match.

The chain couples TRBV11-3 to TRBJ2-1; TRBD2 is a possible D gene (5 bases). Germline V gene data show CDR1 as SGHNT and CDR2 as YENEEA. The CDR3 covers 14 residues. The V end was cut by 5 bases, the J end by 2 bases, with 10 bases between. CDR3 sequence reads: CASSPLAPYNEQFF. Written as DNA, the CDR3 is TGTGCCAGCAGCCCCCTAGCCCCCTACAATGAGCAGTTCTTC.

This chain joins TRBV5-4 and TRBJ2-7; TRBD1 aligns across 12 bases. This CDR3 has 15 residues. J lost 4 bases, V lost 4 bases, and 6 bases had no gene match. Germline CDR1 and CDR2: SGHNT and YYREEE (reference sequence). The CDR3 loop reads CASSLMGQGAYEQYF. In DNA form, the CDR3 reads TGTGCCAGCAGCCTTATGGGACAGGGGGCTTACGAGCAGTACTTC.

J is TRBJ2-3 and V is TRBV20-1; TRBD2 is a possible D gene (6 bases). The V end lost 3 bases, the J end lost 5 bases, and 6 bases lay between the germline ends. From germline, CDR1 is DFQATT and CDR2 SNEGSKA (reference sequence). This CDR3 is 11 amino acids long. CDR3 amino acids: CSARGGDTQYF. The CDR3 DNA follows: TGCAGTGCTAGGGGAGGAGATACGCAGTATTTT.

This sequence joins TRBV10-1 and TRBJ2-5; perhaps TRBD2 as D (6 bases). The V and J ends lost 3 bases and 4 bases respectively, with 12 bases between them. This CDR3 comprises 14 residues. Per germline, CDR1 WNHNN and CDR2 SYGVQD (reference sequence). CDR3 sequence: CASSDGGLGETQYF. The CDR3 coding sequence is TGCGCCAGCAGTGACGGGGGTCTCGGAGAGACCCAGTACTTC.

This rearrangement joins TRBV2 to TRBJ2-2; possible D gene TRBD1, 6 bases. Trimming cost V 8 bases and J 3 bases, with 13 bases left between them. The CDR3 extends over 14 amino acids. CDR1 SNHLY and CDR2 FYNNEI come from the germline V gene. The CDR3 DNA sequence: TGTGCCAGCCGGTGGGGGCCTTACACCGGGGAGCTGTTTTTT. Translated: CASRWGPYTGELFF.

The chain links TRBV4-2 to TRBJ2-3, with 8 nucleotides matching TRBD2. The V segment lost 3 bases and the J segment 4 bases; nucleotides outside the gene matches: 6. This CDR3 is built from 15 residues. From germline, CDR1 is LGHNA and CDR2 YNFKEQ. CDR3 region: CASSQEGLESDTQYF. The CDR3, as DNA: TGTGCCAGCAGCCAGGAGGGACTAGAATCAGATACGCAGTATTTT.

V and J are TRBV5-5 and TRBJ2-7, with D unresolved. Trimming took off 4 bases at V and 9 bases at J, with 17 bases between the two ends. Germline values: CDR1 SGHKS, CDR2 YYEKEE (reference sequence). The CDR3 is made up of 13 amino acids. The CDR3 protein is CASSTDPTSRQYF. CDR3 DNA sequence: TGTGCCAGCAGCACCGACCCAACTTCCCGGCAGTACTTC.